This T cell receptor (beta chain) was obtained from a study of CD8 T cells in Susac syndrome. At the level of the study: Patients with Susac syndrome had blood drawn and were at that point therapy-naive, on corticosteroids, or on intravenous immunoglobulin alone.

Study findings and constraints: Maximal CD8+ clonal expansion in Susac was observed within TEMRA cells and among active patients.

Concerning this clonotype: Its antigen is unknown.

Germline V gives CDR1 MGHRA, CDR2 YSYEKL. V lost 4 bases and J lost 0, with 13 bases in between. The CDR3 is 16 residues long. With random hexamers, roughly 0.5 to 1 ug RNA was reverse transcribed. TCRdb reprocessed the immunoSEQ multiplex PCR reads via MiXCR and lists one record per CDR3 protein. The table has more than 80,000 distinct CDR3 sequences, 94% seen once; the top ten hold about 0.41%. CD8+ and CD4+ blood T cells underwent TCR beta sequencing. V gene TRBV4-1 combines with J gene TRBJ2-4, with a weak D call TRBD1 (6 bases). Sequenced input: CD8+ T cells from PBMCs. The TCR sequence derives from a human donor with Susac syndrome. The CDR3 here is CASSPQGQLAKNIQYF. CDR3 DNA: TGCGCCAGCAGCCCCCAGGGGCAGCTAGCCAAAAACATTCAGTACTTC.